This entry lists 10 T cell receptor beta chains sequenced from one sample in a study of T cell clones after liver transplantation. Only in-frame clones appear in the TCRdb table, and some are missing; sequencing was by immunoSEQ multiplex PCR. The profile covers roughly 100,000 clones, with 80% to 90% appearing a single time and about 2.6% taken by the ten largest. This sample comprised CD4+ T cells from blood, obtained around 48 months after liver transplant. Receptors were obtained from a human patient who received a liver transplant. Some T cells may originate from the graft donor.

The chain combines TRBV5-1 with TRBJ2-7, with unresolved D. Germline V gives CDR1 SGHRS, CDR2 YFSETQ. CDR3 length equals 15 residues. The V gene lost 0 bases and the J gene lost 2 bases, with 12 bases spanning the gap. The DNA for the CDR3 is TGCGCCAGCAGCTTGGCCGACGTTCTCGCCTACGAGCAGTACTTC. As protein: CASSLADVLAYEQYF.

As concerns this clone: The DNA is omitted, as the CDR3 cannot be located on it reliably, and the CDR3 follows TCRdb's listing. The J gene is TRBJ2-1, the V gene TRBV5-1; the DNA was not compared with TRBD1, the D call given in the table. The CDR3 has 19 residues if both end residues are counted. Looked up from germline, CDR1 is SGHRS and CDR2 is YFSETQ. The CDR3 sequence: CASTLSRGQFFGPGPDRFF.

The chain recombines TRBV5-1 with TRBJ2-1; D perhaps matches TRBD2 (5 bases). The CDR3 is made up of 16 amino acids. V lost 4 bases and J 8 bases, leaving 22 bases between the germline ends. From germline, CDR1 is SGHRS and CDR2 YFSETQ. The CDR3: CASSQPRATRVDEQFF. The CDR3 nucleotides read TGCGCCAGCAGCCAACCAAGGGCCACGAGGGTCGATGAGCAGTTCTTC.

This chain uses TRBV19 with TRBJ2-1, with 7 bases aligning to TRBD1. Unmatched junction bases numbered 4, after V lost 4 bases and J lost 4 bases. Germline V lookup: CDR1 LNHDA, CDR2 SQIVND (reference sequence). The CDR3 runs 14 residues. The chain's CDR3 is CASSTGQRYNEQFF. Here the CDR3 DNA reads TGTGCCAGTAGTACGGGACAGAGGTACAATGAGCAGTTCTTC.

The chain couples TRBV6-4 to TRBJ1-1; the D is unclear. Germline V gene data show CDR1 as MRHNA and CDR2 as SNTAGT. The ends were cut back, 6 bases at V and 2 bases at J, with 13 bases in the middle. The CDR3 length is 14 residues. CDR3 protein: CASRAGIHNTEAFF. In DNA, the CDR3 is TGTGCCAGCAGAGCAGGAATCCATAACACTGAAGCTTTCTTT.

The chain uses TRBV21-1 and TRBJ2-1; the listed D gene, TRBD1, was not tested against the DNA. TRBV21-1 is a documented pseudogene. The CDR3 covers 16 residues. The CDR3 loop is CASSKANRGSYNEQFF. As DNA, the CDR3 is TGTGCCAGCAGCAAAGCAAACAGGGGGTCTTACAATGAGCAGTTCTTC.

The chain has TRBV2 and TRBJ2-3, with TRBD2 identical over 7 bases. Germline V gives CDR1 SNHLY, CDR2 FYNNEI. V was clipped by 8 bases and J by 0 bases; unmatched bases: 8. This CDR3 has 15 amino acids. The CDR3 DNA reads TGTGCCAGCGGGGGGGGACTTACTAGCACAGATACGCAGTATTTT. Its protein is CASGGGLTSTDTQYF.

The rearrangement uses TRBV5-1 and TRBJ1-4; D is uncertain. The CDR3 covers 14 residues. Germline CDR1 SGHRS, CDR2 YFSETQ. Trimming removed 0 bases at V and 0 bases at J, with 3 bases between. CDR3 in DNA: TGCGCCAGCAGCTTGGCCGCAACTAATGAAAAACTGTTTTTT. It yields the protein CASSLAATNEKLFF. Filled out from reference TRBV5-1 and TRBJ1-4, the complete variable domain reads KAGVTQTPRYLIKTRGQQVTLSCSPISGHRSVSWYQQTPGQGLQFLFEYFSETQRNKGNFPGRFSGRQFSNSRSEMNVSTLELGDSALYLCASSLAATNEKLFFGSGTQLSVL.

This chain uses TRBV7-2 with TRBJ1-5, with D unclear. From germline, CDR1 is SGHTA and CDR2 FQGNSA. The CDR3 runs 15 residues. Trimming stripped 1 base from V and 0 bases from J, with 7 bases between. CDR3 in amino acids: CASSLGPDSNQPQHF. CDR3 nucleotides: TGTGCCAGCAGCTTAGGTCCGGATAGCAATCAGCCCCAGCATTTT. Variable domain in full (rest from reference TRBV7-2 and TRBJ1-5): GAGVSQSPSNKVTEKGKDVELRCDPISGHTALYWYRQSLGQGLEFLIYFQGNSAPDKSGLPSDRFSAERTGGSVSTLTIQRTQQEDSAVYLCASSLGPDSNQPQHFGDGTRLSIL.

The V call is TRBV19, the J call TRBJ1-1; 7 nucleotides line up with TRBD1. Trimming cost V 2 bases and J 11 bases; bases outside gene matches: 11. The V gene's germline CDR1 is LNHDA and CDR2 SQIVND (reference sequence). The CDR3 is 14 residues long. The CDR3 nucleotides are TGTGCCAGTAGTATAATAGGGGGCATATCGTGGGCTTTCTTT. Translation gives CASSIIGGISWAFF.